The 28 T cell receptor beta chains given below trace back to one sample, sequenced in a study of metastatic and nonmetastatic thyroid tumors. Each patient went into thyroid surgery without having received any treatment. TCRdb reassembled clones from the PCR reads with MiXCR. The sample records around 26,000 clones, approximately 20% being singletons. The sample consisted of blood. These receptors originate from a male donor with papillary thyroid cancer or a benign thyroid nodule (not recorded which). Some clones in this sample may be carry-over from other donors' samples.

This clone was found many times. This CDR3 reads CASSHPGTTLGNEQFF. The CDR3 DNA follows: TGCGCCAGCAGCCATCCCGGGACTACACTAGGCAATGAGCAGTTCTTC. The genes are TRBV4-1 and TRBJ2-1; TRBD2 aligns across 7 bases. The trim removed 3 bases at V and 6 bases at J, leaving 11 bases unmatched. The CDR3 consists of 16 residues. Per germline, CDR1 MGHRA and CDR2 YSYEKL.

By share of the sample, this clone is medium-sized. V is TRBV12-3 or TRBV12-4 and J is TRBJ2-2, with 9 bases lining up with TRBD2. The trim removed 5 bases at V and 4 bases at J, leaving 8 bases unmatched. The CDR3 extends over 16 amino acids. The CDR3 nucleotides are TGTGCCAGCAGTCCCGGACTAGCGAGTTTCACCGGGGAGCTGTTTTTT. Amino acids: CASSPGLASFTGELFF.

This clone came up once. This rearrangement joins TRBV5-1 to TRBJ2-7; D not resolved. The length of the CDR3 is 13 residues. V shed 1 base and J shed 2 bases, with 7 bases lying between them. The germline V gene encodes CDR1 SGHRS and CDR2 YFSETQ. CDR3 sequence: CASSLSTPYEQYF. The CDR3 bases are TGCGCCAGCAGCTTGTCTACACCCTACGAGCAGTACTTC. Based on the CDR3 plus reference TRBV5-1 and TRBJ2-7, the full variable domain is KAGVTQTPRYLIKTRGQQVTLSCSPISGHRSVSWYQQTPGQGLQFLFEYFSETQRNKGNFPGRFSGRQFSNSRSEMNVSTLELGDSALYLCASSLSTPYEQYFGPGTRLTVT.

For this clone: Germline and junction disagree at one end, which may indicate a read error. The V gene is TRBV2, the J gene TRBJ2-1; D call uncertain. This CDR3 spans 12 amino acids. Germline V CDR1 and CDR2: SNHLY, FYNNEI. The CDR3 loop reads CASRVMGNDQFF. The CDR3 DNA reads as TGTGCCAGCAGGGTCATGGGCAATGATCAGTTCTTC.

The V and J genes are TRBV19 and TRBJ1-2; D remains ambiguous. Trimming pared 5 bases from V and 4 bases from J, leaving 11 bases between. Per germline, CDR1 LNHDA and CDR2 SQIVND (reference sequence). The CDR3 runs to 13 residues. In DNA, the CDR3 is TGTGCCAGTAGTGCCAATCGGGGCTATGGCTACACCTTC. This gives the protein CASSANRGYGYTF.

This clone has a count of ten or more. The rearrangement joins TRBV30 to TRBJ2-7; D is perhaps TRBD1 or TRBD2 (5 bases each). Germline lookup yields CDR1 GTSNPN and CDR2 SVGIG (reference sequence). Trimming took 0 bases from V and 4 from J, leaving 13 bases between them. This CDR3 has 14 residues. The CDR3 region is CAWSVQGWGYEQYF. For the CDR3, the DNA is TGTGCCTGGAGTGTACAAGGCTGGGGGTACGAGCAGTACTTC.

This clone was recorded many times. The CDR3 sequence is CASSQGLAGGNIQYF. CDR3 DNA: TGTGCCAGCAGCCAAGGACTGGCCGGGGGAAACATTCAGTACTTC. The gene calls are TRBV4-2 and TRBJ2-4, with a possible D match to TRBD2 (6 bases). Germline V gene sequence: CDR1 LGHNA, CDR2 YNFKEQ. V dropped 1 base and J dropped 6 bases, with 13 bases sitting between them. The CDR3 runs to 15 residues.

This clone was seen at least ten times. A read error may be the cause here, since a much bigger clone is one base away. This chain uses TRBV7-2 with TRBJ2-1; no clear D gene. This CDR3 is built from 14 residues. CDR1 is SGHTA, CDR2 FQGNSA, per germline. DNA of the CDR3: TGTGCCAGCATCCAAGGCCCCTCTCGTGGTGAGCAGTCCTTC. It yields the protein CASIQGPSRGEQSF.

Many counts were recorded for this clone. The V call is TRBV4-2, the J call TRBJ1-6, with D perhaps TRBD1 (5 bases). The CDR3 loop spans 15 amino acids. Germline V gene sequence: CDR1 LGHNA, CDR2 YNFKEQ. Trimming cost V 0 bases and J 6 bases, with 9 bases left between them. The CDR3 region is CASSQEGQANSPLHF. The CDR3 nucleotides are TGTGCCAGCAGCCAAGAGGGGCAGGCTAATTCACCCCTCCACTTT.

The genes are TRBV19 and TRBJ2-2; 13 bases align to TRBD2. This CDR3 contains 14 residues. Germline CDR1 reads LNHDA; CDR2 reads SQIVND (reference sequence). V lost 10 bases and J lost 4; bases outside the gene matches: 3. CDR3 protein: CATRTSGSTGELFF. The CDR3 nucleotides read TGTGCCACACGGACTAGCGGGAGCACCGGGGAGCTGTTTTTT.

This rearrangement joins TRBV12-3 or TRBV12-4 to TRBJ2-7; D is possibly TRBD2 (6 bases). The CDR3 covers 15 residues. Trimming left V 5 bases short and J 3 bases short, with 17 bases between. The CDR3 here is CASSPGRGTSYEQYF. The CDR3, as DNA: TGTGCCAGCAGTCCCGGACGGGGGACGAGCTACGAGCAGTACTTC.

This clone was detected a few times. V usage is TRBV28 and J usage is TRBJ1-2; the match to TRBD1 covers 10 bases. This CDR3 is built from 15 residues. Germline CDR1 is MDHEN and CDR2 is SYDVKM. The junction had 10 bases not matched to a gene; V was cut back by 6 bases and J by 6 bases. The CDR3 loop is CASRGMDRGINGYTF. In nucleotides, the CDR3 is TGTGCCAGCAGGGGAATGGACAGGGGGATTAATGGCTACACCTTC.

This rearrangement joins TRBV4-2 to TRBJ2-1, with D uncertain. The CDR3 loop spans 13 amino acids. The germline V gene has CDR1 LGHNA and CDR2 YNFKEQ. Trimming took off 1 base at V and 5 bases at J, with 6 bases between the two ends. CDR3 DNA: TGTGCCAGCAGCCAAGTGGCCGACAATGAGCAGTTCTTC. Its protein is CASSQVADNEQFF.

CDR3 protein: CASSIGRAQPQHF. CDR3 sequence (DNA): TGTGCCAGCAGCATCGGTAGGGCTCAGCCCCAGCATTTT. The chain carries TRBV5-6 and TRBJ1-5; D is unresolved. This CDR3 comprises 13 residues. Germline V gene data show CDR1 as SGHDT and CDR2 as YYEEEE. Trimming stripped 4 bases from V and 6 bases from J, with 11 bases between. The full variable domain, with the rest looked up from reference TRBV5-6 and TRBJ1-5, is DAGVTQSPTHLIKTRGQQVTLRCSPKSGHDTVSWYQQALGQGPQFIFQYYEEEERQRGNFPDRFSGHQFPNYSSELNVNALLLGDSALYLCASSIGRAQPQHFGDGTRLSIL.

This clone was found many times. The chain employs TRBV5-1 and TRBJ2-7; TRBD2 matches at 9 bases. The V gene end was trimmed by 0 bases and the J gene end by 12 bases; junction bases not matched to a gene: 7. Germline CDR1 SGHRS, CDR2 YFSETQ. The CDR3 has 13 amino acids. The CDR3 DNA sequence: TGCGCCAGCAGCTTGGAACTAGCGGGCATAGGGTACTTC. This sequence encodes CASSLELAGIGYF.

The rearrangement joins TRBV11-2 to TRBJ2-4; tentative D call: TRBD1 (5 bases). The V gene's germline CDR1 is SGHAT and CDR2 FQNNGV. This CDR3 is built from 13 residues. The germline V and J ends were trimmed by 0 bases and 11 bases, with 11 bases remaining between them. The chain's CDR3 is CASSLEAQVLQYF. In DNA form, the CDR3 reads TGTGCCAGCAGCTTAGAGGCACAGGTCCTTCAGTACTTC.

This clone came up many times. This sequence joins TRBV11-2 and TRBJ2-7; the D call may be TRBD1 or TRBD2 (5 bases each). Trimming shortened V by 1 base and J by 3 bases, and 13 bases separated the two germline ends. Germline values: CDR1 SGHAT, CDR2 FQNNGV. There are 15 residues in the CDR3. The CDR3 bases are TGTGCCAGCAGCTTAGGTGGTGGGGACGGCTACGAGCAGTACTTC. Protein sequence: CASSLGGGDGYEQYF. The full variable domain, rest sourced from reference TRBV11-2 and TRBJ2-7, is EAGVAQSPRYKIIEKRQSVAFWCNPISGHATLYWYQQILGQGPKLLIQFQNNGVVDDSQLPKDRFSAERLKGVDSTLKIQPAKLEDSAVYLCASSLGGGDGYEQYFGPGTRLTVT.

In this sample, this clone turned up many times. The CDR3 spells CASSEAPPGQGNTEAFF. DNA for the CDR3: TGTGCCAGCAGTGAAGCACCACCGGGACAGGGGAACACTGAAGCTTTCTTT. The chain couples TRBV2 to TRBJ1-1, with TRBD1 matching over 9 bases. Germline CDR1 SNHLY, CDR2 FYNNEI. Trimming removed 0 bases from V and 1 base from J; junction bases left unmatched: 6. CDR3 length: 17 residues.

This clone was observed many times. The chain combines TRBV7-3 with TRBJ2-3; D not certain. Germline-derived CDR1 and CDR2 are SGHTA and FQGTGA. CDR3 size: 13 residues. The V and J ends lost 2 bases and 2 bases respectively, with 5 bases between them. The CDR3 DNA reads TGTGCCAGCAGCTTAGCAGTCACAGATACGCAGTATTTT. Translating gives CASSLAVTDTQYF.

This clone was recorded many times. This chain connects TRBV7-3 to TRBJ1-1, with D possibly TRBD1 on 6 matching bases. In germline, CDR1 is SGHTA, CDR2 FQGTGA. V was pared by 1 base and J by 3 bases, with 12 bases between. This CDR3 region has 15 residues. The CDR3 coding sequence is TGTGCCAGCAGCTTAAACGCAGGGGCGGACACTGAAGCTTTCTTT. Protein: CASSLNAGADTEAFF. The variable domain in full, completed from reference TRBV7-3 and TRBJ1-1, reads GAGVSQTPSNKVTEKGKYVELRCDPISGHTALYWYRQSLGQGPEFLIYFQGTGAADDSGLPNDRFFAVRPEGSVSTLKIQRTERGDSAVYLCASSLNAGADTEAFFGQGTRLTVV.

This chain joins TRBV11-2 and TRBJ2-2; a possible D gene is TRBD2 (6 bases). Germline V gene lookup returns CDR1 SGHAT and CDR2 FQNNGV. V lost 2 bases, J lost 4 bases, and 8 bases lay in between. The CDR3 has 14 amino acids. CDR3 loop: CASSLQGGTGELFF. As DNA, the CDR3 is TGTGCCAGCAGCTTACAGGGAGGCACCGGGGAGCTGTTTTTT.

This clone is termed large. The chain recombines TRBV27 with TRBJ2-7, with D perhaps matching TRBD2 (6 bases). The CDR3 totals 13 residues. Germline-derived CDR1 and CDR2 are MNHEY and SMNVEV (reference sequence). V was trimmed by 5 bases and J by 5 bases, leaving 13 bases between them. The CDR3 region is CASSPSGVHEQYF. CDR3 nucleotide sequence: TGTGCCAGCAGTCCCTCGGGAGTCCACGAGCAGTACTTC.

The chain employs TRBV12-3 or TRBV12-4 and TRBJ2-5, with 14 bases lining up with TRBD2. The CDR3 covers 17 residues. The J segment lost 13 bases and the V segment lost 3 bases, leaving 16 bases of the junction unmatched. DNA for the CDR3: TGTGCCAGCAGTTTGGGGACTAGCGGGAGAGGCCAAGAGAACAGGTACTTC. Translated, it gives CASSLGTSGRGQENRYF.

This chain connects TRBV4-2 to TRBJ1-2; perhaps TRBD1 as D (5 bases). Germline lookup yields CDR1 LGHNA and CDR2 YNFKEQ. The CDR3 consists of 17 residues. Deletions cut 1 base from V and 4 bases from J, with 19 bases between. CDR3 amino acids: CASSQGGYAGVGYGYTF. The CDR3 region has the DNA TGTGCCAGCAGCCAAGGCGGGTATGCGGGGGTCGGCTATGGCTACACCTTC.

Turning to this clone: One end of the junction varies from germline; a read error may be responsible. The chain is built from TRBV2 and TRBJ2-6; weak D call: TRBD1 (6 bases). The CDR3 spans 19 residues. Looked up from germline, CDR1 is SNHLY and CDR2 is FYNNEI. CDR3 in amino acids: CASSARTGSDVSGANFLTF. Here the CDR3 DNA reads TGTGCCAGCAGTGCCCGTACAGGGTCGGACGTCTCTGGGGCCAACTTCCTGACTTTC.

To note about this clone: In the same sample, other DNA sequences code for this CDR3. The chain employs TRBV27 and TRBJ2-3, with TRBD2 matching over 14 bases. CDR3 length: 16 amino acids. Germline V lookup: CDR1 MNHEY, CDR2 SMNVEV (reference sequence). Unmatched junction bases numbered 3, after V lost 4 bases and J lost 3 bases. DNA for the CDR3: TGTGCCAGCAGTTCCCGACTAGCGGGAGGGACAGATACGCAGTATTTT. Its protein is CASSSRLAGGTDTQYF.

This clone was seen only a few times. This chain connects TRBV28 to TRBJ1-2; weak D call: TRBD1 (6 bases). This CDR3 contains 13 residues. The germline V gene encodes CDR1 MDHEN and CDR2 SYDVKM. The V end lost 2 bases, the J end lost 4 bases, and 8 bases lay between the germline ends. DNA for the CDR3: TGTGCCAGCAGTTTAGGGGGGGCCTATGGCTACACCTTC. This gives the protein CASSLGGAYGYTF.

Relative to its sample, this clone is medium-sized. J is TRBJ1-1 and V is TRBV6-1, with TRBD1 as a possible D gene (5 bases). The germline V gene has CDR1 MNHNS and CDR2 SASEGT. Trimming left V 8 bases short and J 0 bases short, with 7 bases between. This CDR3 contains 12 residues. The CDR3 loop is CASLGLNTEAFF. CDR3 bases: TGTGCCAGCCTGGGACTGAACACTGAAGCTTTCTTT.